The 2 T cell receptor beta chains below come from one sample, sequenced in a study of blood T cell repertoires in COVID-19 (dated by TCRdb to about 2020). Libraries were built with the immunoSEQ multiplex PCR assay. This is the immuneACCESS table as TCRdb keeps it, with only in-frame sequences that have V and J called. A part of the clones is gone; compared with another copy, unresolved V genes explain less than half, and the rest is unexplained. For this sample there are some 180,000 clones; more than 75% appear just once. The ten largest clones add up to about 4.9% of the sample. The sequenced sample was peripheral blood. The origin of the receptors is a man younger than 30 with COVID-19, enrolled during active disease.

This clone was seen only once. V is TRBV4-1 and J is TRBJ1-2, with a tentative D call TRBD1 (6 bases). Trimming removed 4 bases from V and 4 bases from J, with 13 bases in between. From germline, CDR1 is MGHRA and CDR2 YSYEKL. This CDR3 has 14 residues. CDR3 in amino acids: CASSRGEGVYGYTF. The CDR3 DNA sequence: TGCGCCAGCAGCCGAGGAGAGGGGGTCTATGGCTACACCTTC.

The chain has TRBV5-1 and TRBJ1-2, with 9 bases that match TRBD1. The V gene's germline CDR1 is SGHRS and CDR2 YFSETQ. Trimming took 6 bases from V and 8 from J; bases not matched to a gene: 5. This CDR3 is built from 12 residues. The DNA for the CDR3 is TGCGCCAGCACCGGGGACAGGGAGGGCTACACCTTC. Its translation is CASTGDREGYTF.